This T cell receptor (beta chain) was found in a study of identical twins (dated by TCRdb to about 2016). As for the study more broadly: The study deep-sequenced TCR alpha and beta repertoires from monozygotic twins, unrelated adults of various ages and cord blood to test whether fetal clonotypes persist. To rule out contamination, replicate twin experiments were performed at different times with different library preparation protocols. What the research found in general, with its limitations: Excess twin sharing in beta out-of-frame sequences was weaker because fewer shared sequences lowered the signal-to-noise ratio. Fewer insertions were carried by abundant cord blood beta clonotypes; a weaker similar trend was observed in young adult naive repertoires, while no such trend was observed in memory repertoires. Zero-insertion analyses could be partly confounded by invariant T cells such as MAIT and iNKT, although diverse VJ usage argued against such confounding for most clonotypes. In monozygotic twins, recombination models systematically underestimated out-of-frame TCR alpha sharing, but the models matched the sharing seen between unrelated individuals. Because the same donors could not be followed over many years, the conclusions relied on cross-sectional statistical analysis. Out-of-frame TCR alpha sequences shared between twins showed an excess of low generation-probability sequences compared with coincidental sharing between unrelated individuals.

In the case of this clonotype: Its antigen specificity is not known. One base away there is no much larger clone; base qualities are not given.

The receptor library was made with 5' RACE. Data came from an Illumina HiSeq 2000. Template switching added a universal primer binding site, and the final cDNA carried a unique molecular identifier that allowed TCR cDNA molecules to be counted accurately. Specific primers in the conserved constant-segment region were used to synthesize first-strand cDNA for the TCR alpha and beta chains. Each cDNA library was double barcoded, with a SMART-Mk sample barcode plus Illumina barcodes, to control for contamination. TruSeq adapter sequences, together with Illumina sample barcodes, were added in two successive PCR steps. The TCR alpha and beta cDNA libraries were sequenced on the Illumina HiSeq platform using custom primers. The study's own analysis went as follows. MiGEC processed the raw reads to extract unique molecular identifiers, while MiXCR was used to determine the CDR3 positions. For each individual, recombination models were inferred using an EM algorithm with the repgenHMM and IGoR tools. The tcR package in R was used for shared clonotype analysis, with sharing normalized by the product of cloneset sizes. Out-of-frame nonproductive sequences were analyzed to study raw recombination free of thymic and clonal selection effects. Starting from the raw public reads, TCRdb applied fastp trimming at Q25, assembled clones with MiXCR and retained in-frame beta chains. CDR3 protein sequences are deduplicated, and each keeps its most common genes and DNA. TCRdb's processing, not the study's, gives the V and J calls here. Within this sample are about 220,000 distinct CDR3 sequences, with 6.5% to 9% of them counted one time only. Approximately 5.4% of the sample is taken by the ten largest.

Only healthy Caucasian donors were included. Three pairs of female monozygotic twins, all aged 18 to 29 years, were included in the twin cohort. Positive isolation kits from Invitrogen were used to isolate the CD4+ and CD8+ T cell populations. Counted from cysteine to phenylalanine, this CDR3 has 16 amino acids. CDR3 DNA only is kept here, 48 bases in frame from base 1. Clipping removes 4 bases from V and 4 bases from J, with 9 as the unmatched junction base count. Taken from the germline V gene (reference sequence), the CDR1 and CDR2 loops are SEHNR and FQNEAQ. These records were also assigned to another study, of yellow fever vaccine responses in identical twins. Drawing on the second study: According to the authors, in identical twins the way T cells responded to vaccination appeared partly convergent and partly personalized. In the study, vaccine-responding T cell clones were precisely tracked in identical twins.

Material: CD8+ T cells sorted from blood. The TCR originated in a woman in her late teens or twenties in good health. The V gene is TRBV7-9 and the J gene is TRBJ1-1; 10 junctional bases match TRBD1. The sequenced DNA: TGTGCCAGCAGCTCTGGACAGGGGGAATCGGGCACTGAAGCTTTCTTT. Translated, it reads CASSSGQGESGTEAFF.